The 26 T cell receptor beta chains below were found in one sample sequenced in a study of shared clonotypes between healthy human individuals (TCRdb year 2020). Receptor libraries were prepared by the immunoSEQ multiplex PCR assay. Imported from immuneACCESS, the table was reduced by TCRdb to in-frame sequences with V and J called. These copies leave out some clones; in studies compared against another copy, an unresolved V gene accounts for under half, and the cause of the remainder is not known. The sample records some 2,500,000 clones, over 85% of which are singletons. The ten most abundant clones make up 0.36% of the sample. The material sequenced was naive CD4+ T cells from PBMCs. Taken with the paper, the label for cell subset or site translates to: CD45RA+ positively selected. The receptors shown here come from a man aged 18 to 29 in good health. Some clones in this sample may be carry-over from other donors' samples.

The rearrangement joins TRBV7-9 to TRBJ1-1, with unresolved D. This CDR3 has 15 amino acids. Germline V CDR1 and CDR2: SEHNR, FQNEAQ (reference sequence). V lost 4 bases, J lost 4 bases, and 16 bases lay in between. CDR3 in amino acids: CASSSARRVRTEAFF. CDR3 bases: TGTGCCAGCAGCTCGGCCCGGAGGGTACGCACTGAAGCTTTCTTT.

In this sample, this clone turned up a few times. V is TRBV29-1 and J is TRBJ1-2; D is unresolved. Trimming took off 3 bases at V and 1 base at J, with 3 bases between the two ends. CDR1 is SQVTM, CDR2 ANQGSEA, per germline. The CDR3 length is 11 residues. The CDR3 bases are TGCAGCGTTGAGGTTAACTATGGCTACACCTTC. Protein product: CSVEVNYGYTF.

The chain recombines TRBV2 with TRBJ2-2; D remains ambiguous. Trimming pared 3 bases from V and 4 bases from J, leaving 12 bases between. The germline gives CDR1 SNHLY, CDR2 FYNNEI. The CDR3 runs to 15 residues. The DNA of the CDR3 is TGTGCCAGCAGTGACGTTCCCCCGGGCACCGGGGAGCTGTTTTTT. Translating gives CASSDVPPGTGELFF.

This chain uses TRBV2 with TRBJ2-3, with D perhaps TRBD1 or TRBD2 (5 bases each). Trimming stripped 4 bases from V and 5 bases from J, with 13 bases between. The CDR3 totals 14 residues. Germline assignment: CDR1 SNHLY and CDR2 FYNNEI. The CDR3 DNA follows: TGTGCCAGCAGTGTTCGCCGGGGCCAAGATACGCAGTATTTT. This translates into CASSVRRGQDTQYF.

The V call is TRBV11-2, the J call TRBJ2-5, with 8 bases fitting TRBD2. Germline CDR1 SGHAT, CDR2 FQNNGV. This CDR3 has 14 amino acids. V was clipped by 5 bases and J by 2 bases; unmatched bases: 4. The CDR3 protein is CASSRTSPQETQYF. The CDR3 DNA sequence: TGTGCCAGCAGCCGGACTAGCCCTCAAGAGACCCAGTACTTC.

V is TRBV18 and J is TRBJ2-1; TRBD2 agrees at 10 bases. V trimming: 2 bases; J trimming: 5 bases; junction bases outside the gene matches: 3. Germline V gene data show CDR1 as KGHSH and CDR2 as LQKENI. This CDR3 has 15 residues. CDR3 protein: CASSPVSGGNNEQFF. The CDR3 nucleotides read TGTGCCAGCTCACCAGTTAGCGGGGGGAACAATGAGCAGTTCTTC.

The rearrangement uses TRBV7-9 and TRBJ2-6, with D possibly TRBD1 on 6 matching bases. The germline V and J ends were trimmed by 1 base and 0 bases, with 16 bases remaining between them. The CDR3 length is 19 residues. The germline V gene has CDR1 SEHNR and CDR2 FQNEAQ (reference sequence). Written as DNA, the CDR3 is TGTGCCAGCAGCTTAGGAAAAGGGGGTTTCGACTCTGGGGCCAACGTCCTGACTTTC. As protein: CASSLGKGGFDSGANVLTF.

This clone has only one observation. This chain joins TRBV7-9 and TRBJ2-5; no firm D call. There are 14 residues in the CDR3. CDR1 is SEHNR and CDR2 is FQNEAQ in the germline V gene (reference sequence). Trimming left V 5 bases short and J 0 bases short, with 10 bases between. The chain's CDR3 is CASSRDRDQETQYF. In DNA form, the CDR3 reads TGTGCCAGCAGCCGCGACCGGGACCAAGAGACCCAGTACTTC.

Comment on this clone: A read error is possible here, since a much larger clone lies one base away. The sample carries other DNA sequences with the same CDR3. The CDR3 nucleotides are TGTGCCAGCAGCTTGACAGATACGCAGTATTTT. It is translated as CASSLTDTQYF. The chain combines TRBV11-2 with TRBJ2-3; D is unresolved. V was cut by 3 bases and J by 3 bases, with 1 base left in between. Per the germline V gene, CDR1 is SGHAT and CDR2 is FQNNGV. This CDR3 is built from 11 residues.

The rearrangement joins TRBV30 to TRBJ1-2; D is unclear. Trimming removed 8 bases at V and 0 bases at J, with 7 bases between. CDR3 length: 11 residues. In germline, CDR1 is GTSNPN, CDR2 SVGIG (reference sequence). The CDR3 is CALVANYGYTF. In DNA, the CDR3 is TGTGCCCTCGTCGCTAACTATGGCTACACCTTC.

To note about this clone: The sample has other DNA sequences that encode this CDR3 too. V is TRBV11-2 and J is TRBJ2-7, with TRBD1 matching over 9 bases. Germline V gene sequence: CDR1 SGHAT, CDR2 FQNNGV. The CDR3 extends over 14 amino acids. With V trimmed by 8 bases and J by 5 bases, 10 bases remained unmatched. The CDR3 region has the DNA TGTGCCAGCTCCCCGGGACAGGGCCGGCACGAGCAGTACTTC. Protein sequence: CASSPGQGRHEQYF.

In DNA, the CDR3 is TGTGCCACCAGCAGACGCACAGGTTCCTCTGCAACTAATGAAAAACTGTTTTTT. Its protein is CATSRRTGSSATNEKLFF. The chain links TRBV15 to TRBJ1-4; TRBD1 might be the D (5 bases). The CDR3 consists of 18 residues. Germline lookup yields CDR1 LNHNV and CDR2 YYDKDF (reference sequence). Trimming took 2 bases from V and 0 from J, leaving 16 bases between them. Full variable domain (outside the CDR3, taken from reference TRBV15 and TRBJ1-4): DAMVIQNPRYQVTQFGKPVTLSCSQTLNHNVMYWYQQKSSQAPKLLFHYYDKDFNNEADTPDNFQSRRPNTSFCFLDIRSPGLGDTAMYLCATSRRTGSSATNEKLFFGSGTQLSVL.

For the CDR3, the DNA is TGTGCCAGCTCCACGACAGGGGTCGACACTGAAGCTTTCTTT. The encoded protein is CASSTTGVDTEAFF. This chain joins TRBV6-1 and TRBJ1-1, with TRBD1 matching over 8 bases. Germline trimming cut 8 bases from V and 3 bases from J; bases unmatched to any gene: 8. This CDR3 region has 14 residues. Germline CDR1 reads MNHNS; CDR2 reads SASEGT.

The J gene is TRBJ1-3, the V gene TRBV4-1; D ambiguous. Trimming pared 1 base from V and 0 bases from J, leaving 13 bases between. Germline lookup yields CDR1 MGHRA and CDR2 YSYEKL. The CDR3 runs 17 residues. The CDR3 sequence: CASSQGEARTSGNTIYF. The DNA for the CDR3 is TGCGCCAGCAGCCAAGGAGAGGCCAGGACCTCTGGAAACACCATATATTTT.

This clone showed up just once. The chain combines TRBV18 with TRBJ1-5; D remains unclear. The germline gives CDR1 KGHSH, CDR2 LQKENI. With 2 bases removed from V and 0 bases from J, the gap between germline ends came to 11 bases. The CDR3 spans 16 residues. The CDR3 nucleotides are TGTGCCAGCTCACCAGATAGAGGTCATAGCAATCAGCCCCAGCATTTT. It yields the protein CASSPDRGHSNQPQHF.

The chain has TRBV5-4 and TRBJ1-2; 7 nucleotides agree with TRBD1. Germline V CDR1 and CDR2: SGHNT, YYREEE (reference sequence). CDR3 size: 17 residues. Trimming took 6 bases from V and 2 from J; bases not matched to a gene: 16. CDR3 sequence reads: CASKLPQGPGGNYGYTF. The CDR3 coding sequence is TGTGCCAGCAAATTACCCCAAGGGCCAGGGGGGAACTATGGCTACACCTTC.

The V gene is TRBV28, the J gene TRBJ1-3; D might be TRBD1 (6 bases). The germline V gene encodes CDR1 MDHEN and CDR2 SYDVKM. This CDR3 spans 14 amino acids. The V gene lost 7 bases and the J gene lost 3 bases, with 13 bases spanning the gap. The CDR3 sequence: CASNQGTLGNTIYF. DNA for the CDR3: TGTGCCAGCAACCAAGGGACACTTGGAAACACCATATATTTT.

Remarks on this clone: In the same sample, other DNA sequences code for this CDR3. As DNA, the CDR3 is TGTGCCAGCAGCTTAGCGGGACAACTCTACGAGCAGTACTTC. This codes for CASSLAGQLYEQYF. The rearrangement links TRBV7-2 to TRBJ2-7; D is perhaps TRBD1 (6 bases). Trimming removed 0 bases at V and 3 bases at J, with 9 bases between. The CDR3 is 14 amino acids. Germline CDR1 is SGHTA and CDR2 is FQGNSA.

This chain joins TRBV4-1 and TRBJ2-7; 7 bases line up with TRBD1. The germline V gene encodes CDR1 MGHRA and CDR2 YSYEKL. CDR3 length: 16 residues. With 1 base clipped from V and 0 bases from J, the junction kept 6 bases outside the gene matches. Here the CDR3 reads CASSQGQGSLSYEQYF. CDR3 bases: TGCGCCAGCAGCCAAGGACAGGGAAGCCTCTCCTACGAGCAGTACTTC.

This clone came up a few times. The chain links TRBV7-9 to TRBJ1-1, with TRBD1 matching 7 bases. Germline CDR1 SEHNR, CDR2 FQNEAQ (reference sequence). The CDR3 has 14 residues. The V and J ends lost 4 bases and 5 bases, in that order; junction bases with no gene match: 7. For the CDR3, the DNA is TGTGCCAGCAGCTATCGACAGGGCGGGACTGAAGCTTTCTTT. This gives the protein CASSYRQGGTEAFF.

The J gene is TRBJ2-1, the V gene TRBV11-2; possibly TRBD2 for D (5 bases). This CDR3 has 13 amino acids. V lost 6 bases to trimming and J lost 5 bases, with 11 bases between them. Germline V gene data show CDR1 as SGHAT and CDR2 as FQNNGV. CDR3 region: CASRIGGNNEQFF. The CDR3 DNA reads TGTGCCAGCAGAATAGGAGGTAACAATGAGCAGTTCTTC.

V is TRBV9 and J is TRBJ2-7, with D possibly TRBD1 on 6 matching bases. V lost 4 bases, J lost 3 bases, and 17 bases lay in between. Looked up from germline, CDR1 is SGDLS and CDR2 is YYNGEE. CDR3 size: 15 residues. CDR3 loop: CASSLQGSPYYEQYF. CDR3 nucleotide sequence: TGTGCCAGCAGCTTACAGGGTTCACCCTACTACGAGCAGTACTTC.

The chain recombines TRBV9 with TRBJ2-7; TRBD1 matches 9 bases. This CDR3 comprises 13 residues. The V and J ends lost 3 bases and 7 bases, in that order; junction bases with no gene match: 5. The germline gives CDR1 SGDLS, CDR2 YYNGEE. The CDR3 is CASSADRGGEQYF. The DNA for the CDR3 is TGTGCCAGCAGCGCGGACAGGGGCGGGGAGCAGTACTTC. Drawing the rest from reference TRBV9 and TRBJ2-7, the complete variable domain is DSGVTQTPKHLITATGQRVTLRCSPRSGDLSVYWYQQSLDQGLQFLIQYYNGEERAKGNILERFSAQQFPDLHSELNLSSLELGDSALYFCASSADRGGEQYFGPGTRLTVT.

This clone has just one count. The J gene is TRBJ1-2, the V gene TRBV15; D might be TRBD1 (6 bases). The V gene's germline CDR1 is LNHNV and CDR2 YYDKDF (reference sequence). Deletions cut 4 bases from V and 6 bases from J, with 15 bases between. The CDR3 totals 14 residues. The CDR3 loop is CATSNPQGWHGYTF. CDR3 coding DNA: TGTGCCACCAGCAACCCACAGGGATGGCATGGCTACACCTTC.

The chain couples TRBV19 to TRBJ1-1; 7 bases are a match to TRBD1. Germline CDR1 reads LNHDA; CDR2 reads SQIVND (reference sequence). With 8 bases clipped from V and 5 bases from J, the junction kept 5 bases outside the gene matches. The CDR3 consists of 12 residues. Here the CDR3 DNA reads TGTGCCAGTGGACGCAGGGGGACTGAAGCTTTCTTT. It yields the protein CASGRRGTEAFF.

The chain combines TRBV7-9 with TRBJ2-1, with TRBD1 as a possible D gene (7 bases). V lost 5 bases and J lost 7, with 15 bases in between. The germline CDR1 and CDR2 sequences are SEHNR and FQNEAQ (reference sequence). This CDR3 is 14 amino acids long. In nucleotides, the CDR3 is TGTGCCAGCAGCCTAGGACAGGCGGGGAATGAGCAGTTCTTC. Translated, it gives CASSLGQAGNEQFF.